Detailed here is one T cell receptor (beta chain). Sequenced by immunoSEQ multiplex PCR; TCRdb stores in-frame clones only, minus some. Counted here are 150,000 or so clones, around 85% occurring once; the ten biggest clones make up approximately 2.7%. This sample was included in a study of blood T cell repertoires in COVID-19. CDR3 length: 15 amino acids. The V gene's germline CDR1 is MNHEY and CDR2 SVGAGI. Trimming at V came to 7 bases and at J to 0 bases, leaving 5 bases not matched to a gene. This TCR was sampled from a woman in her forties with active or convalescent COVID-19. The chain joins TRBV6-5 to TRBJ1-5; TRBD1 matches at 8 bases. Material for sequencing was peripheral blood. CDR3 sequence reads: CASTWDRLSNQPQHF. Here the CDR3 DNA reads TGTGCCAGCACCTGGGACAGGCTTAGCAATCAGCCCCAGCATTTT.